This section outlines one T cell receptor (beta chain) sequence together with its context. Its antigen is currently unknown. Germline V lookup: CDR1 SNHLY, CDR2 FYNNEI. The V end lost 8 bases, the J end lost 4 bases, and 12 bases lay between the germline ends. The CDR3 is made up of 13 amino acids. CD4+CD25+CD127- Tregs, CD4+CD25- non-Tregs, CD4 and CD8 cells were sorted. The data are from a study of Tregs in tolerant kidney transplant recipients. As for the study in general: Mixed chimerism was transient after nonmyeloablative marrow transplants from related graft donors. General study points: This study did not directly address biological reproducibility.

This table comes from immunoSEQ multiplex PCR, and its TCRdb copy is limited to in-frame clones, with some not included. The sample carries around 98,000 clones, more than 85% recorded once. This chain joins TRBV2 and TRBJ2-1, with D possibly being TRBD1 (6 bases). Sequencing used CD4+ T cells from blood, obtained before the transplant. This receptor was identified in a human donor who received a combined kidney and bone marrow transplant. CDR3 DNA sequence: TGTGCCAGCTGTCAGGGGATTTACAATGAGCAGTTCTTC. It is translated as CASCQGIYNEQFF.